This is a list of T cell receptor beta chains from one sample in a study of blood T cell repertoires in COVID-19. Produced via immunoSEQ multiplex PCR; TCRdb's table is partial and in-frame only. The table shows fewer than 75,000 clones, with approximately 92% occurring only once. The sequenced sample consisted of peripheral blood. The receptor source for this set is a man older than 75 with acute or convalescent COVID-19. Each CDR3 is given with its conserved first and last residue. A D gene is named only where the DNA matches it firmly. Clone size is given for some rows only: seen once, a few or many times, or a class if the clone is expanded.

J | V | size | D | CDR3 | DNA
TRBJ2-1 | TRBV12-5 | - | TRBD2 | CASGAGTSSYNEQFF | TGTGCTAGTGGGGCCGGGACTAGCTCCTACAATGAGCAGTTCTTC
TRBJ2-2 | TRBV28 | - | - | CASKGGANTGELFF | TGTGCCAGCAAGGGGGGGGCGAACACCGGGGAGCTGTTTTTT
TRBJ1-6 | TRBV4-2 | - | - | CASSQEAENSPLHF | TGTGCCAGCAGCCAAGAGGCCGAAAATTCACCCCTCCACTTT
TRBJ1-3 | TRBV7-2 | - | - | CASSLSSGAGNTIYF | TGTGCCAGCAGCCTGTCATCAGGGGCTGGAAACACCATATATTTT
TRBJ1-5 | TRBV15 | - | - | CATSREGGASNQPQHF | TGTGCCACCAGCAGAGAAGGGGGGGCTAGCAATCAGCCCCAGCATTTT
TRBJ2-3 | TRBV11-3 | - | TRBD2 | CASSLGRENTQYF | TGTGCCAGCAGCTTAGGGCGGGAGAATACGCAGTATTTT
TRBJ1-1 | TRBV27 | - | TRBD1 | CASSTKTGGTEAFF | TGTGCCAGCAGTACAAAGACAGGGGGCACTGAAGCTTTCTTT
TRBJ2-7 | TRBV1 | - | - | CTSSLGLAGGHEQYF | TGCACCAGCAGCCTAGGACTAGCGGGAGGGCACGAGCAGTACTTC
TRBJ1-2 | TRBV7-9 | - | - | CASSQTGLGSYGYTF | TGTGCCAGCAGCCAGACAGGTCTCGGAAGCTATGGCTACACCTTC
TRBJ2-5 | TRBV28 | - | - | CASRPTGPQETQYF | TGTGCCAGCAGGCCTACAGGGCCCCAAGAGACCCAGTACTTC
TRBJ2-1 | TRBV10-3 | - | TRBD1 | CASKFGTGSSLEQFF | TGTGCCAGCAAATTCGGGACAGGGTCGTCCCTTGAGCAGTTCTTC
TRBJ2-1 | TRBV5-1 | - | - | CASSSNSASYNEQFF | TGCGCCAGCAGCTCCAATAGCGCCTCCTACAATGAGCAGTTCTTC
TRBJ1-5 | TRBV19 | - | - | CASSDTGQSTTGPQHF | TGTGCCAGTAGTGACACTGGACAGTCGACTACGGGGCCCCAGCATTTT
TRBJ2-1 | TRBV19 | - | - | CASSIGGSYNEQFF | TGTGCCAGTAGTATTGGAGGATCTTACAATGAGCAGTTCTTC
TRBJ2-7 | TRBV19 | - | TRBD2 | CASSMRGSIYEQYF | TGTGCCAGTAGTATGCGGGGGAGTATCTACGAGCAGTACTTC
TRBJ2-5 | TRBV5-4 | - | TRBD1 | CASSQGTGVRETQYF | TGTGCCAGCAGCCAAGGGACAGGGGTGAGGGAGACCCAGTACTTC
TRBJ2-2 | TRBV19 | - | - | CASKSGQSTNTGELFF | TGTGCCAGTAAATCCGGACAGTCAACGAACACCGGGGAGCTGTTTTTT
TRBJ1-2 | TRBV9 | once | - | CASSVDLNYGYTF | TGTGCCAGCAGCGTAGACTTAAACTATGGCTACACCTTC
TRBJ1-1 | TRBV5-1 | - | - | CASSFTGTNTEAFF | TGCGCCAGCAGCTTTACAGGGACGAACACTGAAGCTTTCTTT
TRBJ2-1 | TRBV10-1 | - | TRBD1 | CASSDSGGSYNEQFF | TGCGCCAGCAGTGATTCAGGGGGTTCCTACAATGAGCAGTTCTTC
TRBJ2-7 | TRBV3-1/TRBV3-2 | - | - | CASSQVGFSRGSYEQYF | TGTGCCAGCAGCCAAGTCGGGTTCTCGCGGGGATCCTACGAGCAGTACTTC
TRBJ2-3 | TRBV9 | - | - | CASSVRGTDTQYF | TGTGCCAGCAGCGTAAGGGGGACAGATACGCAGTATTTT
TRBJ1-1 | TRBV10-3 | - | - | CAISEGGSDEAFF | TGTGCCATCAGTGAGGGGGGGAGTGATGAAGCTTTCTTT
TRBJ1-3 | TRBV5-1 | - | - | CASSLDGSGNTIYF | TGCGCCAGCAGCTTGGACGGGTCTGGAAACACCATATATTTT
TRBJ2-7 | TRBV3-1/TRBV3-2 | - | TRBD2 | CASSSRSGGGGQYF | TGTGCCAGCAGCTCCCGCTCTGGCGGGGGGGGGCAGTACTTC
TRBJ1-2 | TRBV2 | - | TRBD1 | CASTSLRTGSSGGYTF | TGTGCCAGCACCAGCCTCCGGACAGGGAGTAGCGGTGGCTACACCTTC
TRBJ2-2 | TRBV5-8 | - | TRBD1 | CASSLAGQGAHGELFF | TGTGCCAGCAGCTTGGCGGGACAGGGGGCTCACGGGGAGCTGTTTTTT
TRBJ1-6 | TRBV7-3 | once | - | CASSLTRNSPLHF | TGTGCCAGCAGCTTAACGAGGAATTCACCCCTCCACTTT
TRBJ2-7 | TRBV3-1/TRBV3-2 | - | TRBD2 | CASSPSGGGSYEQYF | TGTGCCAGCAGTCCCTCTGGCGGGGGGTCCTACGAGCAGTACTTC
TRBJ2-1 | TRBV27 | - | TRBD2 | CASSTGLAGGEQFF | TGTGCCAGCAGTACAGGACTAGCGGGGGGTGAGCAGTTCTTC
TRBJ2-1 | TRBV5-1 | - | TRBD2 | CASSLAVGGPSEQFF | TGCGCCAGCAGCTTGGCTGTGGGAGGGCCTAGTGAGCAGTTCTTC
TRBJ1-2 | TRBV9 | - | TRBD1 | CASSKGQSYGYTF | TGTGCCAGCAGCAAGGGACAGTCCTATGGCTACACCTTC
TRBJ2-3 | TRBV19 | - | - | CASSLGSGTDTQYF | TGTGCCAGTAGTCTGGGTAGCGGCACAGATACGCAGTATTTT
TRBJ2-7 | TRBV6-5 | - | - | CATSGARREQYF | TGTGCCACCTCCGGTGCTCGGAGAGAGCAGTACTTC
TRBJ2-5 | TRBV9 | - | TRBD2 | CASSEFSGYQETQYF | TGTGCCAGCAGCGAGTTTAGCGGGTACCAAGAGACCCAGTACTTC
TRBJ2-3 | TRBV6-7 | - | TRBD2 | CASSWTRDTQYF | TGTGCCAGCAGCTGGACTAGAGATACGCAGTATTTT
TRBJ2-7 | TRBV2 | few | TRBD1 | CASSVDRAGEQYF | TGTGCCAGCAGTGTGGACAGGGCCGGCGAGCAGTACTTC
TRBJ2-2 | TRBV19 | - | TRBD1 | CASSSRPRGQGAQNTGELFF | TGTGCCAGTAGTTCAAGGCCGCGTGGACAGGGGGCGCAGAACACCGGGGAGCTGTTTTTT
TRBJ2-1 | TRBV9 | - | TRBD1 | CASSEGDRSYNEQFF | TGTGCCAGCAGCGAAGGGGACAGGTCCTACAATGAGCAGTTCTTC
TRBJ1-5 | TRBV5-5 | - | - | CASSWTQGRNQPQHF | TGTGCCAGCAGTTGGACTCAAGGACGCAATCAGCCCCAGCATTTT
TRBJ2-1 | TRBV29-1 | - | - | CSVEDQDGGLYNEQFF | TGCAGCGTTGAAGATCAAGACGGGGGACTCTACAATGAGCAGTTCTTC
TRBJ1-2 | TRBV5-1 | - | TRBD1 | CASSSNPSSGGIYGYTF | TGCGCCAGCAGCTCAAACCCCTCTTCAGGGGGGATTTATGGCTACACCTTC
TRBJ2-1 | TRBV7-9 | - | TRBD1 | CASSFRDSYDEQFF | TGTGCCAGCAGCTTCCGGGACAGCTATGATGAGCAGTTCTTC
TRBJ1-2 | TRBV3-1/TRBV3-2 | - | TRBD1 | CASSQWDSGYTF | TGTGCCAGCAGCCAATGGGACAGTGGCTACACCTTC
TRBJ1-1 | TRBV3-1/TRBV3-2 | - | TRBD1 | CASKQGSWTGGRTEAFF | TGTGCCAGCAAACAAGGGTCTTGGACAGGGGGCCGCACTGAAGCTTTCTTT
TRBJ1-1 | TRBV19 | - | - | CASSHNRYLTEAFF | TGTGCCAGTAGTCACAACAGGTACTTAACAGAAGCTTTCTTT
TRBJ1-1 | TRBV25-1 | - | - | CASSASGNTEAFF | TGTGCCAGCAGTGCCTCAGGGAACACTGAAGCTTTCTTT
TRBJ1-4 | TRBV5-1 | few | - | CASSLEGGWTTNEKLFF | TGCGCCAGCAGCTTGGAAGGCGGGTGGACAACTAATGAAAAACTGTTTTTT
TRBJ1-4 | TRBV19 | - | - | CASSLPMREKLFF | TGTGCCAGTAGTTTGCCCATGCGTGAAAAACTGTTTTTT
TRBJ2-3 | TRBV29-1 | - | - | CSVRSDSHHTDTQYF | TGCAGCGTTCGATCGGACAGTCACCACACAGATACGCAGTATTTT
TRBJ2-5 | TRBV5-1 | - | - | CASSSGLPEETQYF | TGCGCCAGCAGCTCGGGACTCCCAGAAGAGACCCAGTACTTC
TRBJ2-1 | TRBV5-1 | - | TRBD1 | CASTSGTGKYNEQFF | TGCGCCAGCACTTCCGGGACAGGGAAATACAATGAGCAGTTCTTC
TRBJ2-7 | TRBV3-1/TRBV3-2 | few | TRBD2 | CASSRTSLTEQYF | TGTGCCAGCAGCCGGACTAGTCTCACCGAGCAGTACTTC
TRBJ1-1 | TRBV6-5 | once | TRBD1 | CATDTQGATPTEAFF | TGTGCCACCGATACTCAGGGGGCGACTCCCACTGAAGCTTTCTTT
TRBJ2-1 | TRBV24-1 | - | - | CATSDRAGTPFF | TGTGCCACCAGTGATCGCGCCGGGACTCCGTTCTTC